The sample holds a few counts of the clone carrying this TCR beta chain. The antigen remains undetermined. This sample was taken from a study of vaccination effects on CD4 cells after COVID-19. Measured with immunoSEQ multiplex PCR; TCRdb has only the in-frame clones, and not every one. Of about 71,000 clones listed, approximately 70% are singletons. After expansion with viral peptide pools in the ViraFEST assay, antigen-specific CD4+ T cells were sequenced. Culture proceeded for 10 days, and CD4+ T cells were then isolated. Each vaccine recipient was nucleocapsid antibody negative and had no prior SARS-CoV-2 infection. They grew approximately 2.1 million PBMC in each well, adding about 10 IU/ml IL-2 and about 9.9 ug/ml peptides. It was on days 3 and 7 that half the medium was replaced with IL-2 medium. General study results and limits: Cross-reaction with common cold coronaviruses was seen in only 1 of 255 vaccine-induced clones from healthy vaccinees. Marked clonal contraction of infection- and vaccine-induced clones was seen late after vaccination.

The source is a human donor who received a COVID-19 vaccine. Sequenced here: CD4+ T cells from PBMCs cultured with HCoV-OC43 spike peptides, sampled before COVID-19 vaccination. The subset is: HCoV-OC43 spike overlapping peptide pool stimulation.

For the CDR3, the DNA is TGTGCCAGCAGCAACACGGGACAGGGAGATGAGCAGTTCTTC. The encoded protein is CASSNTGQGDEQFF. The chain carries TRBV7-9 and TRBJ2-1, with TRBD1 matching 9 bases. J was trimmed by 8 bases and V by 5 bases; bases with no gene match: 7. The CDR3 has 14 residues. Germline CDR1 and CDR2: SEHNR and FQNEAQ (reference sequence).